A single sample is the source of the 5 T cell receptor beta chains below, sequenced in a study of neoadjuvant nivolumab and ipilimumab in lung cancer. Repertoires were generated with immunoSEQ multiplex PCR, while TCRdb's copy carries only in-frame clones and drops some. This sample has about 25,000 clones, with 82% found just once. Source: tumor tissue, taken after neoadjuvant nivolumab, alone or with ipilimumab, at or shortly before surgery. The origin of the receptors is an adult with non-small cell lung cancer.

The genes are TRBV5-6 and TRBJ2-5; D ambiguous. Germline-derived CDR1 and CDR2 are SGHDT and YYEEEE. The V end lost 7 bases, the J end lost 4 bases, and 11 bases lay between the germline ends. CDR3 size: 12 residues. The CDR3 DNA reads TGTGCCAGCGGTAAGATTGTAGAGACCCAGTACTTC. Its protein product is CASGKIVETQYF.

In regard to this clone: Compared with germline, one end of the junction differs, possibly owing to a read error. This CDR3 reads CASSLGDSYAF. The CDR3 bases are TGTGCCAGCAGCTTAGGGGACAGTTATGCCTTC. The genes are TRBV11-3 and TRBJ2-7, with 7 bases lining up with TRBD1. The CDR3 runs to 11 residues. The germline V gene encodes CDR1 SGHNT and CDR2 YENEEA.

This clone was observed once. The gene calls are TRBV6-5 and TRBJ1-2; D gene uncertain. The CDR3 contains 13 residues. Trimming left V 0 bases short and J 7 bases short, with 9 bases between. CDR1 is MNHEY, CDR2 SVGAGI, per germline. The CDR3 sequence: CASSYSPGGGYTF. The CDR3 nucleotides are TGTGCCAGCAGTTACTCCCCGGGCGGTGGCTACACCTTC.

V gene TRBV18 combines with J gene TRBJ2-5; 10 bases are a match to TRBD1. The CDR3 length is 15 residues. Germline V CDR1 and CDR2: KGHSH, LQKENI. Trimming removed 3 bases from V and 5 bases from J; junction bases left unmatched: 6. CDR3 protein: CASSPRQGAEETQYF. The CDR3 nucleotides are TGTGCCAGCTCACCCCGACAGGGGGCGGAGGAGACCCAGTACTTC.

The chain employs TRBV25-1 and TRBJ2-5; D not resolved. There are 14 residues in the CDR3. In germline, CDR1 is MGHDK, CDR2 SYGVNS. With 1 base removed from V and 5 bases from J, the gap between germline ends came to 11 bases. The chain's CDR3 is CASSESAGWETQYF. The CDR3 DNA follows: TGTGCCAGCAGTGAATCTGCAGGATGGGAGACCCAGTACTTC. The full variable domain, with the rest looked up from reference TRBV25-1 and TRBJ2-5, is EADIYQTPRYLVIGTGKKITLECSQTMGHDKMYWYQQDPGMELHLIHYSYGVNSTEKGDLSSESTVSRIRTEHFPLTLESARPSHTSQYLCASSESAGWETQYFGPGTRLLVL.